The 27 T cell receptor beta chains listed next were all sequenced from one sample in a study of monozygotic twins with inflammatory bowel disease. TCRdb reanalyzed the 5' RACE reads, giving one entry per CDR3 protein sequence and no DNA. The sample data list fewer than 550,000 distinct CDR3 sequences. Source material: blood. These receptors all come from a human donor with ulcerative colitis or Crohn's disease, or a healthy co-twin of an affected twin (not recorded which).

This CDR3 is CASSLAQTGVNTEAFF. The gene calls are TRBV12-3 or TRBV12-4 and TRBJ1-1; TCRdb reports TRBD1, a call that lacks DNA to check it against. The CDR3 runs 16 residues.

V and J are TRBV27 and TRBJ2-1; TCRdb lists TRBD1, though no DNA is available to test this call. This CDR3 is 15 amino acids long. CDR1 MNHEY and CDR2 SMNVEV come from the germline V gene (reference sequence). This CDR3 reads CASSPLTEGAFEQFF.

The chain combines TRBV10-3 with TRBJ1-3. CDR1 and CDR2 from the germline V gene are ENHRY and SYGVKD. This CDR3 spans 15 amino acids. This CDR3 reads CAISDFGIGGNTIYF.

The rearrangement joins TRBV28 to TRBJ2-7; the TCRdb D gene call, TRBD1, has no DNA to confirm it. Looked up from germline, CDR1 is MDHEN and CDR2 is SYDVKM. CDR3 length equals 14 residues. The CDR3 region is CASSLGTETYEQYF.

The J gene is TRBJ1-5, the V gene TRBV6-1. CDR3 length: 13 amino acids. Germline V CDR1 and CDR2: MNHNS, SASEGT. The CDR3 is CASSGHFAQPQHF.

The chain joins TRBV3-1 to TRBJ2-7; TCRdb's assignment of TRBD2 cannot be checked, as there is no DNA. The germline V gene encodes CDR1 LGHDT and CDR2 YNNKEL (reference sequence). The CDR3 contains 15 residues. The CDR3 spells CASSQGPMTYYEQYF.

This chain uses TRBV19 with TRBJ2-1; there is no DNA to check the TCRdb D call of TRBD1. Germline loops: CDR1 LNHDA, CDR2 SQIVND (reference sequence). The CDR3 extends over 17 amino acids. CDR3 region: CASSIGAGEGIYNEQFF.

The chain uses TRBV29-1 and TRBJ2-3; there is no DNA to check the TCRdb D call of TRBD2. The CDR3 loop spans 13 amino acids. Germline loops: CDR1 SQVTM, CDR2 ANQGSEA. The CDR3 here is CSVTRDSTDTQYF.

The rearrangement links TRBV2 to TRBJ1-5. This CDR3 is built from 13 residues. Germline CDR1 is SNHLY and CDR2 is FYNNEI. The CDR3 spells CASSEVSNQPQHF.

The gene calls are TRBV20-1 and TRBJ2-6; TCRdb's D gene call, TRBD1, goes unchecked for lack of DNA. The V gene's germline CDR1 is DFQATT and CDR2 SNEGSKA (reference sequence). CDR3 length equals 15 residues. Here the CDR3 reads CSAQEGGSGANVLTF.

This chain links TRBV19 with TRBJ2-1; there is no DNA to check the TCRdb D call of TRBD2. Per the germline V gene, CDR1 is LNHDA and CDR2 is SQIVND (reference sequence). CDR3 size: 15 residues. CDR3 amino acids: CASSREPGLYNEQFF.

The chain uses TRBV7-2 and TRBJ2-7; TCRdb outputs TRBD2, but without DNA this stays unchecked. The CDR3 covers 17 residues. CDR1 SGHTA and CDR2 FQGNSA come from the germline V gene. CDR3 sequence reads: CASSLADGLAGDYEQYF.

The chain employs TRBV28 and TRBJ2-3; with no DNA, the TCRdb D assignment of TRBD2 cannot be verified. Germline V gene lookup returns CDR1 MDHEN and CDR2 SYDVKM. The CDR3 consists of 17 residues. CDR3 region: CASSFPGLAGVEDTQYF.

This chain uses TRBV2 with TRBJ2-5. Germline CDR1 is SNHLY and CDR2 is FYNNEI. This CDR3 region has 12 residues. This chain's CDR3 is CASSELYGTQYF.

The chain couples TRBV7-9 to TRBJ2-1. The CDR3 contains 14 residues. In germline, CDR1 is SEHNR, CDR2 FQNEAQ (reference sequence). CDR3 residues: CASSLYSAANEQFF. The complete variable domain, with remaining parts taken from reference TRBV7-9 and TRBJ2-1, reads DTGVSQNPRHKITKRGQNVTFRCDPISEHNRLYWYRQTLGQGPEFLTYFQNEAQLEKSRLLSDRFSAERPKGSFSTLEIQRTEQGDSAMYLCASSLYSAANEQFFGPGTRLTVL.

J is TRBJ1-1 and V is TRBV7-2. The CDR3 runs to 13 residues. Germline V CDR1 and CDR2: SGHTA, FQGNSA. This chain's CDR3 is CASSLISQSGAFF.

The V call is TRBV29-1, the J call TRBJ1-2; TCRdb proposes TRBD1, but this gene call is untestable without DNA. Germline V gives CDR1 SQVTM, CDR2 ANQGSEA. The CDR3 consists of 13 residues. The CDR3 here is CSVVAGTHSGYTF. Full variable domain (missing parts from reference TRBV29-1 and TRBJ1-2): SAVISQKPSRDICQRGTSLTIQCQVDSQVTMMFWYRQQPGQSLTLIATANQGSEATYESGFVIDKFPISRPNLTFSTLTVSNMSPEDSSIYLCSVVAGTHSGYTFGSGTRLTVV.

The rearrangement uses TRBV11-1 and TRBJ1-1. Germline CDR1 is SGHAT and CDR2 is FQDESV (reference sequence). The CDR3 is 16 residues long. The CDR3 loop reads CASSSFPQGGRTEAFF.

This chain joins TRBV6-2 or TRBV6-3 and TRBJ2-6; TCRdb lists TRBD1, though no DNA is available to test this call. The CDR3 loop spans 15 amino acids. CDR1 and CDR2 from the germline V gene are MNHEY and SVGEGT. CDR3 protein: CASRDNSPGANVLTF.

This CDR3 reads CASSYEREETQYF. This chain links TRBV6-6 with TRBJ2-5; there is no DNA to check the TCRdb D call of TRBD2. Germline CDR1 and CDR2: MNHNY and SVGAGI (reference sequence). This CDR3 has 13 residues.

The V gene is TRBV7-9, the J gene TRBJ2-5; TCRdb designates TRBD1, a call that cannot be tested without DNA. The CDR3 has 14 residues. CDR1 is SEHNR and CDR2 is FQNEAQ in the germline V gene (reference sequence). This chain's CDR3 is CASSLRGAQETQYF. The full variable domain, in which reference TRBV7-9 and TRBJ2-5 provide the parts outside the CDR3, is DTGVSQNPRHKITKRGQNVTFRCDPISEHNRLYWYRQTLGQGPEFLTYFQNEAQLEKSRLLSDRFSAERPKGSFSTLEIQRTEQGDSAMYLCASSLRGAQETQYFGPGTRLLVL.

Here the CDR3 reads CSSYGRVSEKLFF. The chain recombines TRBV20-1 with TRBJ1-4; TCRdb selects TRBD1, and the lack of DNA leaves this call unchecked. The germline CDR1 and CDR2 sequences are DFQATT and SNEGSKA (reference sequence). The CDR3 totals 13 residues.

The chain couples TRBV2 to TRBJ2-2. Per the germline V gene, CDR1 is SNHLY and CDR2 is FYNNEI. This CDR3 comprises 13 residues. The chain's CDR3 is CASSEIVTGELFF. The whole variable domain, remainder taken from reference TRBV2 and TRBJ2-2, is EPEVTQTPSHQVTQMGQEVILRCVPISNHLYFYWYRQILGQKVEFLVSFYNNEISEKSEIFDDQFSVERPDGSNFTLKIRSTKLEDSAMYFCASSEIVTGELFFGEGSRLTVL.

This CDR3 is CASSQESGGYGYTF. The chain recombines TRBV3-1 with TRBJ1-2. This CDR3 contains 14 residues. Germline V gene sequence: CDR1 LGHDT, CDR2 YNNKEL (reference sequence).

The chain has TRBV5-5 and TRBJ1-5. CDR3 length: 15 amino acids. Germline V gene lookup returns CDR1 SGHKS and CDR2 YYEKEE (reference sequence). The CDR3 sequence: CASSPYGDSNQPQHF.

The chain uses TRBV5-1 and TRBJ2-1; as DNA is missing, the TRBD2 call by TCRdb cannot be tested. This CDR3 region has 16 residues. Per germline, CDR1 SGHRS and CDR2 YFSETQ. The CDR3 sequence: CASSLESLAGGLGQFF.

The chain carries TRBV7-2 and TRBJ2-1. CDR1 and CDR2 (germline): SGHTA, FQGNSA. The CDR3 is made up of 17 amino acids. The CDR3 protein is CASSLAIVTKQNNEQFF.